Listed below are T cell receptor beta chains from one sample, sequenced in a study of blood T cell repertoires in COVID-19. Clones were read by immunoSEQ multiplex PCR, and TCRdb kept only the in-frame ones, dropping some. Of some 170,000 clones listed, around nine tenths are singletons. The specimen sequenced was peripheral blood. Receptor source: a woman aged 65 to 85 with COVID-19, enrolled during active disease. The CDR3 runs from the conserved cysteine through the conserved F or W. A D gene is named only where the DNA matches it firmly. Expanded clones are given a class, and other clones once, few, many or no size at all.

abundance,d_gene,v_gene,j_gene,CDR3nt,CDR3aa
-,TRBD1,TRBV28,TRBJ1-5,TGTGCCAGCGGAAATGTGGGACAGGTCTACAATCAGCCCCAGCATTTT,CASGNVGQVYNQPQHF
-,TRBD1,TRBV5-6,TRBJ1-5,TGTGCCAGCAGCGTTAGGGGACAGTACAGGAGCAATCAGCCCCAGCATTTT,CASSVRGQYRSNQPQHF
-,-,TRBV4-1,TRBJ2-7,TGCGCCAGCAGCCAGCGAGGGTACGAGCAGTACTTC,CASSQRGYEQYF
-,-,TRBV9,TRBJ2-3,TGTGCCAGCAGCGTAGTGGGGCAGACAAGCACAGATACGCAGTATTTT,CASSVVGQTSTDTQYF
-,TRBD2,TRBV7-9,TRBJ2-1,TGTGCCAGCACCCCGGAAGCGGGAGAATATAGTGAGCAGTTCTTC,CASTPEAGEYSEQFF
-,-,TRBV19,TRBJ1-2,TGTGCTAGTAGTCCCCCCCGACAGTTCTATGGCTACACCTTC,CASSPPRQFYGYTF
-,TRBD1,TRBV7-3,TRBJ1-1,TGTGCCAGCAGCACCCAGGGGGCGCGAGTCGGCACTGAAGCTTTCTTT,CASSTQGARVGTEAFF
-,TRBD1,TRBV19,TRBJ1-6,TGTGCCAGTAGCCAGACAGGGGGTAATTCACCCCTCCACTTT,CASSQTGGNSPLHF
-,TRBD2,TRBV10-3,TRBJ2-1,TGTGCCATCAGTCCGGGACTAGCTGACTACAATGAGCAGTTCTTC,CAISPGLADYNEQFF
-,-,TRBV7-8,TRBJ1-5,TGTGCCAGCAGCTTAGCGCAGGGAATCAATCAGCCCCAGCATTTT,CASSLAQGINQPQHF
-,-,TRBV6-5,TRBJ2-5,TGTGCCAGCGGAGGGAGGCAGACCCAGTACTTC,CASGGRQTQYF
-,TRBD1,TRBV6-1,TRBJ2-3,TGTGCCAGCAGGGAAACCGAACAAAGACAGGGAGTTGGTGGAGATACGCAGTATTTT,CASRETEQRQGVGGDTQYF
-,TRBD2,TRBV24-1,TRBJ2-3,TGTGCCACCAGTGAGGGTGGGACTAGCGGGAGGTCAGATACGCAGTATTTT,CATSEGGTSGRSDTQYF
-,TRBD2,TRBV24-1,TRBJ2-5,TGTGCCACCAGTGCGGCGGGAGGGCCCAGGGAGACCCAGTACTTC,CATSAAGGPRETQYF
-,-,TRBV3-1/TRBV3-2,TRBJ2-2,TGTGCCAGCAACACAGTAGGAGGGACCGGGGAGCTGTTTTTT,CASNTVGGTGELFF
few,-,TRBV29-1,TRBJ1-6,TGCAGCGTTGCGGTCTCCTATAATTCACCCCTCCACTTT,CSVAVSYNSPLHF
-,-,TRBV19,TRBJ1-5,TGTGCCAGTAGTATAGGAACAGGGCAAAATCAGCCCCAGCATTTT,CASSIGTGQNQPQHF
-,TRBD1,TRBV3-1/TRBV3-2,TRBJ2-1,TGTGCCAGCAGTCCGACAGGGCGAAAGTACAATGAGCAGTTCTTC,CASSPTGRKYNEQFF
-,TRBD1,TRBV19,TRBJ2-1,TGTGCCAGTAGTCCCGGGACAGGGGTAGTCAATGAGCAGTTCTTC,CASSPGTGVVNEQFF
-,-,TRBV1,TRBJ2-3,TGCACCAGCAGCCAAGGTGTTAGCGGGAGGGCCGGAACAGATACGCAGTATTTT,CTSSQGVSGRAGTDTQYF
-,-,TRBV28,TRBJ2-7,TGTGCCAGCAGTTACCCGGCGGGCTCCTACGAGCAGTACTTC,CASSYPAGSYEQYF
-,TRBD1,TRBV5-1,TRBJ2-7,TGCGCCAGCAGCTTGATGACAGGGTCCTACGAGCAGTACTTC,CASSLMTGSYEQYF
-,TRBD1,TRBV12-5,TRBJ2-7,TGTGCTAGTGGTTTGGCGAGAGGGGGCCCCTCAGAGCAGTACTTC,CASGLARGGPSEQYF
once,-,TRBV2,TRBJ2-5,TGTGCCAGTGGAGAAGAGACCCAGTACTTC,CASGEETQYF
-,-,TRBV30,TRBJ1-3,-,CAWSVRGTEGTPYIF
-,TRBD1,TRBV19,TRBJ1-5,TGTGCCACCTGGGACAGGTCCTACGATCAGCCCCAGCATTTT,CATWDRSYDQPQHF